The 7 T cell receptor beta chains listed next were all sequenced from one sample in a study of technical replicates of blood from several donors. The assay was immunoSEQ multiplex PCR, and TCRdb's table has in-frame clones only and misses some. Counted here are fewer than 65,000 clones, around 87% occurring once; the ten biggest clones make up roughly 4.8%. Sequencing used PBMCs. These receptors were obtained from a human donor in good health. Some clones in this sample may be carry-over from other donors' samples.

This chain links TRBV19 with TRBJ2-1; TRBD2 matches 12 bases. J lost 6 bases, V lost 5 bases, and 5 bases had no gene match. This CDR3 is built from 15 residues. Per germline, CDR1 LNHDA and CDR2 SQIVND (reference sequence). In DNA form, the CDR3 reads TGTGCCAGTAGTGTCGGACTAGCGGGGCCCAATGAGCAGTTCTTC. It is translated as CASSVGLAGPNEQFF.

In DNA form, the CDR3 reads TGTGCCAGCAGCTCGGAACAGGGGATCTCTGGAAACACCATATATTTT. Amino acids: CASSSEQGISGNTIYF. The chain is built from TRBV7-6 and TRBJ1-3, with TRBD1 identical over 7 bases. This CDR3 spans 16 amino acids. Unmatched junction bases numbered 6, after V lost 4 bases and J lost 0 bases. Germline CDR1 and CDR2: SGHVS and FNYEAQ.

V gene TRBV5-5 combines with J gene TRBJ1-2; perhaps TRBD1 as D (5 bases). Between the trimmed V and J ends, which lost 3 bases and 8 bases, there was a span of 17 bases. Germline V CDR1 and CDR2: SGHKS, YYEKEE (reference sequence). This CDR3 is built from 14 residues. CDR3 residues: CASSYTTGGSGYTF. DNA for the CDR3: TGTGCCAGCAGCTATACAACCGGGGGGTCGGGCTACACCTTC.

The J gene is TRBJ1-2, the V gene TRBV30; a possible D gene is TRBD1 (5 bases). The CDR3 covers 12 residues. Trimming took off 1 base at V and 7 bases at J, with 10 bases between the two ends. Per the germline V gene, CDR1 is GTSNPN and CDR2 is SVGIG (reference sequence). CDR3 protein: CAWSASRGGYTF. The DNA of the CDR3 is TGTGCCTGGAGTGCTTCAAGGGGTGGCTACACCTTC.

The CDR3 loop is CASSLGLAGGRGDNEQFF. DNA for the CDR3: TGTGCCAGCAGCTTAGGACTAGCGGGAGGGCGGGGGGATAATGAGCAGTTCTTC. The chain is built from TRBV7-9 and TRBJ2-1; 14 positions match TRBD2. This CDR3 is 18 amino acids long. Unmatched junction bases numbered 9, after V lost 1 base and J lost 7 bases. CDR1 is SEHNR, CDR2 FQNEAQ, per germline (reference sequence).

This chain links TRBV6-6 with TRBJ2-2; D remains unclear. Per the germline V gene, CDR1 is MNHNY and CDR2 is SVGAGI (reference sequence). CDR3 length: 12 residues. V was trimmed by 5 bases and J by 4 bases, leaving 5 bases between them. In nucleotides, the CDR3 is TGTGCCAGCAGTCTCAGCACCGGGGAGCTGTTTTTT. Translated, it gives CASSLSTGELFF.

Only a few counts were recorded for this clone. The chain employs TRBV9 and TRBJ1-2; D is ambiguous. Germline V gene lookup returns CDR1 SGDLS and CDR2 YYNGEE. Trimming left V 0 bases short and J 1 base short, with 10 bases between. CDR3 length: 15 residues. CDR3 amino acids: CASSVGGGSNYGYTF. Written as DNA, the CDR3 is TGTGCCAGCAGCGTAGGGGGAGGGAGTAACTATGGCTACACCTTC.